The T cell receptor (beta chain) under discussion was sequenced for a study of OX40 agonist ivuxolimab in advanced cancers. Sequencing was performed with immunoSEQ multiplex PCR; in TCRdb, only in-frame clones are kept and a portion is missing. The data show some 20,000 clones, with 65% to 85% seen just once and roughly 3.8% held by the top ten. V lost 2 bases, J lost 5 bases, and 10 bases lay in between. Germline V gives CDR1 MDHEN, CDR2 SYDVKM. This CDR3 has 14 amino acids. The starting material was CD4+ or CD8+ T cells sorted from blood, obtained in a trial of the OX40 agonist ivuxolimab. The TCR comes from an adult with an advanced solid tumor such as melanoma, head and neck, liver or kidney cancer. V is TRBV28 and J is TRBJ2-1; the D is unclear. As DNA, the CDR3 is TGTGCCAGCAGTTTACGGCCAACCGACAATGAGCAGTTCTTC. It specifies CASSLRPTDNEQFF.